This T cell receptor (beta chain) was retrieved from a study of T cell repertoires in cytomegalovirus infection. Across the study: Indicated by public TCR beta signatures were CMV infection and matching HLA type.

There are many counts of this clonotype. What it binds is not known. Notes on the study in general: Pooled public TCR beta family frequency picked out CMV carriers with the relevant HLA. Predominance within the ex vivo response was attributable to HLA-C-restricted CMV-specific TCR beta clonotypes.

The V gene's germline CDR1 is SGHTA and CDR2 FQGNSA. The CDR3 is 12 amino acids. V was pared by 2 bases and J by 3 bases, with 4 bases between. Each CDR3 protein is one row after TCRdb ran MiXCR on the reads. Among almost 500,000 distinct CDR3 sequences listed, around 11% were seen once. Sequencing was done on a sample of PBMCs. This chain uses TRBV7-2 with TRBJ2-5; no firm D call. This clonotype was sampled from a human donor in good health (CMV status not recorded). Some clones in this sample may be carry-over from other donors' samples. CDR3 sequence (DNA): TGTGCCAGCAGCTTATACGAAGAGACCCAGTACTTC. It codes for CASSLYEETQYF.